Each of the 12 T cell receptor beta chains below was sequenced from the same sample in a study of T-cell memory formation after mild COVID-19. TCRdb re-called the 5' RACE reads with MiXCR, one entry per CDR3 protein. Here the sample spans about 390,000 distinct CDR3 sequences, approximately 15% being singletons. The sample was PBMCs or a T cell subset sorted from them (not recorded which). The receptors shown here come from a man aged 18 to 30 who had mild COVID-19 (a few samples of this study predate the infection). Cell type and time point are not known.

This clonotype turned up a few times. The chain uses TRBV5-5 and TRBJ2-3; possible D gene TRBD1, 6 bases. Looked up from germline, CDR1 is SGHKS and CDR2 is YYEKEE (reference sequence). This CDR3 is 14 amino acids long. V was cut by 4 bases and J by 4 bases, with 13 bases left in between. The CDR3 DNA sequence: TGTGCCAGCAGCAAGGGCAACAGGGCAGATACGCAGTATTTT. This sequence encodes CASSKGNRADTQYF.

The V gene is TRBV12-3 or TRBV12-4, the J gene TRBJ2-3, with a tentative D call TRBD2 (5 bases). V was shortened by 3 bases and J by 5 bases, with 15 bases between the two germline ends. This CDR3 contains 15 residues. Written as DNA, the CDR3 is TGTGCCAGCAGTTTTTGGCGGGCCGGGGAAGATACGCAGTATTTT. It translates to CASSFWRAGEDTQYF.

The gene calls are TRBV10-3 and TRBJ1-1; TRBD1 matches at 9 bases. J was trimmed by 5 bases and V by 8 bases; bases with no gene match: 6. The CDR3 runs to 13 residues. Germline V gene sequence: CDR1 ENHRY, CDR2 SYGVKD. DNA of the CDR3: TGTGCCATCGGAACGACAGGGGGTACTGAAGCTTTCTTT. Translated: CAIGTTGGTEAFF.

The chain carries TRBV20-1 and TRBJ1-4, with 9 bases aligning to TRBD1. The CDR3 runs to 14 residues. V gave up 5 bases and J gave up 7 bases; unmatched junction bases: 8. Germline assignment: CDR1 DFQATT and CDR2 SNEGSKA (reference sequence). CDR3: CSAPTGGAGEKLFF. The CDR3 nucleotides are TGCAGTGCTCCCACAGGGGGCGCGGGTGAAAAACTGTTTTTT.

The chain employs TRBV7-9 and TRBJ2-1; TRBD2 is a possible D gene (5 bases). This CDR3 contains 12 residues. V gave up 2 bases and J gave up 8 bases, with 7 bases separating them. Per the germline V gene, CDR1 is SEHNR and CDR2 is FQNEAQ (reference sequence). The CDR3 loop reads CASSLKDYEQFF. DNA of the CDR3: TGTGCCAGCAGCTTAAAGGACTATGAGCAGTTCTTC.

Ten or more counts support this clonotype. One end of the junction varies from germline; a read error may be responsible. This chain joins TRBV5-1 and TRBJ2-7; 8 nucleotides align to TRBD2. The CDR3 extends over 13 amino acids. In germline, CDR1 is SGHRS, CDR2 YFSETQ. The CDR3 reads CASSLAGSYEQYF. The CDR3 DNA follows: TGTGCCAGCAGCTTAGCGGGGTCCTACGAGCAGTACTTC. Full variable domain (outside the CDR3, taken from reference TRBV5-1 and TRBJ2-7): KAGVTQTPRYLIKTRGQQVTLSCSPISGHRSVSWYQQTPGQGLQFLFEYFSETQRNKGNFPGRFSGRQFSNSRSEMNVSTLELGDSALYLCASSLAGSYEQYFGPGTRLTVT.

This clonotype was detected only a few times. The rearrangement uses TRBV6-5 and TRBJ1-4; D remains ambiguous. Trimming took off 5 bases at V and 8 bases at J, with 18 bases between the two ends. Germline V gives CDR1 MNHEY, CDR2 SVGAGI. This CDR3 spans 15 amino acids. The CDR3 protein is CASSLGFQVGEKLFF. The CDR3 DNA reads TGTGCCAGCAGTCTCGGGTTCCAAGTTGGGGAAAAACTGTTTTTT.

The rearrangement joins TRBV5-1 to TRBJ2-2, with D possibly matching TRBD1 (6 bases). Germline V gene lookup returns CDR1 SGHRS and CDR2 YFSETQ. Trimming removed 0 bases from V and 0 bases from J, with 9 bases in between. The CDR3 extends over 16 amino acids. For the CDR3, the DNA is TGCGCCAGCAGCTTGGGGGGGCCCGCGAACACCGGGGAGCTGTTTTTT. Its protein is CASSLGGPANTGELFF.

CDR3 nucleotide sequence: TGTGCCAGCAGCTCCGCGGCATTCTCCTACGAGCAGTACTTC. This encodes CASSSAAFSYEQYF. The chain links TRBV7-2 to TRBJ2-7; no clear D gene. V lost 4 bases, J lost 0 bases, and 10 bases lay in between. Germline loops: CDR1 SGHTA, CDR2 FQGNSA. This CDR3 is 14 amino acids long.

The gene calls are TRBV7-9 and TRBJ2-7; no reliable D call. In germline, CDR1 is SEHNR, CDR2 FQNEAQ (reference sequence). This CDR3 has 12 amino acids. Trimming removed 5 bases from V and 7 bases from J, with 12 bases in between. CDR3 region: CASSNSVEEQYF. CDR3 coding DNA: TGTGCCAGCAGCAACAGCGTAGAGGAGCAGTACTTC. Full variable domain (missing parts from reference TRBV7-9 and TRBJ2-7): DTGVSQNPRHKITKRGQNVTFRCDPISEHNRLYWYRQTLGQGPEFLTYFQNEAQLEKSRLLSDRFSAERPKGSFSTLEIQRTEQGDSAMYLCASSNSVEEQYFGPGTRLTVT.

This clonotype was detected a few times. CDR3 region: CATRRASGNEKLFF. DNA for the CDR3: TGTGCCACAAGAAGGGCCTCCGGTAATGAAAAACTGTTTTTT. J is TRBJ1-4 and V is TRBV6-5; D uncertain. The CDR3 sequence is 14 residues long. The V gene lost 10 bases and the J gene lost 4 bases, with 16 bases spanning the gap. CDR1 is MNHEY, CDR2 SVGAGI, per germline.

The chain links TRBV6-2 or TRBV6-3 to TRBJ2-6, with D unclear. The CDR3 loop spans 15 amino acids. Germline CDR1 reads MNHEY; CDR2 reads SVGEGT. V lost 2 bases and J lost 0, with 5 bases in between. CDR3 sequence (DNA): TGTGCCAGCAGTTACGAAAACTCTGGGGCCAACGTCCTGACTTTC. Translating gives CASSYENSGANVLTF.